This T cell receptor (beta chain) came from a study of tumor-infiltrating lymphocytes in primary liver carcinoma. The CDR3 extends over 14 amino acids. Looked up from germline, CDR1 is MNHNS and CDR2 is SASEGT. Between roughly 17 and 33 mg of unsorted bulk tissue served as the source from which RNA and DNA were co-extracted. Total RNA (approximately 500 ng) served as template for TCR beta cDNA synthesis primed by a constant-region primer. Libraries covering TCR beta were generated through three nested multiplex PCR rounds (using a slightly modified ARM-PCR). The opening two PCR rounds, about 10 cycles each, paired TRBV1-TRBV30 forward primers with a C-beta reverse primer. TCRdb itself ran the multiplex PCR reads through MiXCR, one entry per CDR3 protein. The table lists roughly 120,000 distinct CDR3 sequences, approximately 70% of them singletons.

This chain uses TRBV6-1 with TRBJ2-2; D is uncertain. Sequences were obtained from liver tumor tissue from sampling region 1. Documented subset: tumor region T1, superior pole. The clonotype comes from a woman aged 55 to 70 with primary liver carcinoma and hepatitis B virus infection. The CDR3 DNA is TGTGTCAGTAGTAGTGGAGTGAACACCGGGGAGCTGTTTTTT. This translates into CVSSSGVNTGELFF.